The sample holds many counts of the clone carrying this T cell receptor beta chain. The antigen remains unidentified. This CDR3 comprises 13 residues. Trimming pared 2 bases from V and 7 bases from J, leaving 10 bases between. Germline CDR1 MNHNS, CDR2 SASEGT. These data come from a study of breast tumors, draining lymph nodes, adjacent tissues. Whole-study findings and limits: Tumor TCR diversity was below lymph nodes but above nontumor tissue.

Axillary draining lymph nodes of breast cancer patients supplied the node samples. TCRdb independently ran MiXCR on the multiplex PCR reads; one entry per CDR3 protein. The sample contains about 300,000 distinct CDR3 sequences, 30% of which appear only once. The sample consisted of axillary lymph node tissue. The source is a female donor with breast cancer. Some clones in this sample may be carry-over from other donors' samples. The chain links TRBV6-1 to TRBJ2-3; D not resolved. Written as DNA, the CDR3 is TGTGCCAGCAGTGAAAATAGGGAAAATACGCAGTATTTT. It encodes CASSENRENTQYF.